This T cell receptor (beta chain) derives from a study of cytomegalovirus exposure and HLA in healthy donors. The study's findings and limits: Presence/absence analyses supposed approximately even sequencing depth among donors. The records held CMV serostatus as the only immune exposure information. More than 15,000 TCR beta sequences were associated with HLA alleles at 0.05 false discovery rate in a later analysis.

Remarks on this clone: Antigen unknown.

Both 60 Vbeta primers and 13 Jbeta primers went into the PCR. This table comes from immunoSEQ multiplex PCR, and its TCRdb copy is limited to in-frame clones, with some not included. Seen here are over 85,000 clones, approximately 83% observed once, and the top ten hold approximately 3.7%. With V trimmed by 3 bases and J by 0 bases, 6 bases remained unmatched. This CDR3 has 19 residues. Germline CDR1 and CDR2: SEHNR and FQNEAQ (reference sequence). The receptor's source is a female donor in good health and CMV-seropositive. Sequenced sample: PBMCs. V is TRBV7-9 and J is TRBJ2-1; 15 bases agree with TRBD2. The CDR3 loop is CASSFSGLAGGSSYNEQFF. In DNA, the CDR3 is TGTGCCAGCAGCTTCTCAGGACTAGCGGGGGGGAGCTCCTACAATGAGCAGTTCTTC.